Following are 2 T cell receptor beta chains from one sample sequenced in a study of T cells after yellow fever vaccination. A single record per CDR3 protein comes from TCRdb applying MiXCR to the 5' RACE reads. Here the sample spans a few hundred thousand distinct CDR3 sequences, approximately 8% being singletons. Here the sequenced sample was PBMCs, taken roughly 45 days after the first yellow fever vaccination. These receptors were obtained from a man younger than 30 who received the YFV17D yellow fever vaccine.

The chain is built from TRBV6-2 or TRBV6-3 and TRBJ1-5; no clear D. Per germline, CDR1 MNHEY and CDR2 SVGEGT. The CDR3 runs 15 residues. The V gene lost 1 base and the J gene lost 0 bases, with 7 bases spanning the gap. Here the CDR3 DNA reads TGTGCCAGCAGTTACTGGCAGAATAGCAATCAGCCCCAGCATTTT. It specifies CASSYWQNSNQPQHF.

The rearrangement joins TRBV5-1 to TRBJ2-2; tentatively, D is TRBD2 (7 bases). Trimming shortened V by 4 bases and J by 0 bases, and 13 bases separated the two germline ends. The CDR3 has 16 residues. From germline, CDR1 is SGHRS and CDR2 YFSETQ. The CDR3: CASSPGGHSNTGELFF. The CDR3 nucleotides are TGCGCCAGCAGCCCGGGGGGACACTCGAACACCGGGGAGCTGTTTTTT. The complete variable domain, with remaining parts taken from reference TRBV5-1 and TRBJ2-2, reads KAGVTQTPRYLIKTRGQQVTLSCSPISGHRSVSWYQQTPGQGLQFLFEYFSETQRNKGNFPGRFSGRQFSNSRSEMNVSTLELGDSALYLCASSPGGHSNTGELFFGEGSRLTVL.